Described below is a single T cell receptor beta chain sequence and its context. It was with random hexamers that about 0.45 to 1 ug RNA was reverse transcribed. TCRdb used MiXCR to reprocess the immunoSEQ multiplex PCR reads, holding one entry per CDR3 protein. The sample shows around 160,000 distinct CDR3 sequences, 90% to 95% of them seen only once. These data belong to a study of CD8 T cells in Susac syndrome. This receptor was identified in a human donor in good health. Input material: CD4+ T cells from PBMCs.

Written as DNA, the CDR3 is TGTGCCACGGGGGGGGACGGCACCGGGGAGCTGTTTTTT. Translating it yields CATGGDGTGELFF. The genes are TRBV2 and TRBJ2-2, with 8 bases that match TRBD2. The trim removed 10 bases at V and 4 bases at J, leaving 5 bases unmatched. This CDR3 has 13 amino acids. CDR1 and CDR2 (germline): SNHLY, FYNNEI.